This is a list of T cell receptor beta chains from one sample in a study of immune reconstitution after stem cell transplant in scleroderma. Via MiXCR, TCRdb re-called the RT-PCR reads, giving one row per CDR3 protein. The table lists around 3,500 distinct CDR3 sequences, approximately 6% of them singletons. This material was acquired before or after autologous hematopoietic stem cell transplantation (not recorded which). These receptors were obtained from a female donor with systemic sclerosis. Both conserved end residues are trimmed from each CDR3. The order of the fields is J gene, D gene, V gene, CDR3 protein. D genes are given only for firm matches.

j_call: TRBJ2-7; d_call: TRBD2; v_call: TRBV6-6; cdr3_aa: ASTLKSGGPYEQY
j_call: TRBJ2-3; d_call: -; v_call: TRBV27; cdr3_aa: ASRVRGAGDTQY
j_call: TRBJ2-5; d_call: -; v_call: TRBV29-1; cdr3_aa: SVGGGWVYQETQY
j_call: TRBJ2-7; d_call: TRBD2; v_call: TRBV7-9; cdr3_aa: ASSLQGLRGAGRSYEQY
j_call: TRBJ2-5; d_call: -; v_call: TRBV11-3; cdr3_aa: ASSPRDQETQY
j_call: TRBJ1-1; d_call: TRBD1; v_call: TRBV10-3; cdr3_aa: AISESAGQLTAAF
j_call: TRBJ2-1; d_call: -; v_call: TRBV12-3/TRBV12-4; cdr3_aa: ASSSSRGASYNEQF
j_call: TRBJ2-1; d_call: -; v_call: TRBV20-1; cdr3_aa: SARAAGQISYNEQF
j_call: TRBJ1-5; d_call: -; v_call: TRBV29-1; cdr3_aa: SVEVAQGGSRRSQH
j_call: TRBJ1-1; d_call: -; v_call: TRBV7-3; cdr3_aa: ASSSALGGAEAF
j_call: TRBJ1-1; d_call: TRBD1; v_call: TRBV29-1; cdr3_aa: SVEEGGQGGTEAF
j_call: TRBJ1-6; d_call: -; v_call: TRBV5-1; cdr3_aa: ASSLPGAGNNSPLH
j_call: TRBJ2-1; d_call: -; v_call: TRBV28; cdr3_aa: ASSFGGLTTYNEQF
j_call: TRBJ2-7; d_call: -; v_call: TRBV20-1; cdr3_aa: SAIPYGSGTYEQY
j_call: TRBJ1-3; d_call: -; v_call: TRBV5-1; cdr3_aa: ASSPGRQSGNTIY
j_call: TRBJ2-5; d_call: -; v_call: TRBV4-2; cdr3_aa: ASSQVGEETQY
j_call: TRBJ2-5; d_call: -; v_call: TRBV27; cdr3_aa: ASSFGGETQY
j_call: TRBJ2-5; d_call: TRBD1; v_call: TRBV6-4; cdr3_aa: ASSDRGHQETQY
j_call: TRBJ2-6; d_call: -; v_call: TRBV7-6; cdr3_aa: ASSFRQGAGANVLT
j_call: TRBJ1-5; d_call: -; v_call: TRBV15; cdr3_aa: ATSAGTSNQPQH
j_call: TRBJ2-3; d_call: TRBD2; v_call: TRBV27; cdr3_aa: ASSISGGLTDTQY
j_call: TRBJ2-1; d_call: TRBD1; v_call: TRBV19; cdr3_aa: ASSIKQGAYEQF
j_call: TRBJ1-4; d_call: -; v_call: TRBV7-2; cdr3_aa: ASSLRTENEKLF
j_call: TRBJ1-4; d_call: TRBD1; v_call: TRBV20-1; cdr3_aa: SAAPGQGNEKLF
j_call: TRBJ2-7; d_call: -; v_call: TRBV27; cdr3_aa: ASRTGPGEQY
j_call: TRBJ1-6; d_call: -; v_call: TRBV6-1; cdr3_aa: ASSEEVVSPLH
j_call: TRBJ1-4; d_call: -; v_call: TRBV18; cdr3_aa: ASSPLGNEKLF
j_call: TRBJ2-5; d_call: -; v_call: TRBV20-1; cdr3_aa: SARSGPVETQY
j_call: TRBJ2-6; d_call: -; v_call: TRBV20-1; cdr3_aa: SAGREISGANVLT
j_call: TRBJ1-1; d_call: -; v_call: TRBV5-1; cdr3_aa: ASSFVSPAGAF
j_call: TRBJ1-6; d_call: -; v_call: TRBV5-1; cdr3_aa: ASSEQGYNSPLH
j_call: TRBJ2-2; d_call: TRBD2; v_call: TRBV10-3; cdr3_aa: AINPASGNTGELF